This entry concerns a single T cell receptor (beta chain). Each sample gave at least 6 million isolated PBMCs. For the second PCR, which ran for about 7 to 12 cycles, a sample-barcoded 5' primer and a J-beta primer mix were used. MiXCR was run by TCRdb on the 5' RACE reads, yielding one entry per CDR3 protein. The sample has fewer than 2,000,000 distinct CDR3 sequences; roughly two fifths are singletons. The germline CDR1 and CDR2 sequences are SGHNT and YENEEA. This CDR3 is built from 14 residues. V was clipped by 2 bases and J by 5 bases, with 12 bases between them. This sample stems from a study of blood T cells in healthy people across ages.

The sequenced material came from blood. The origin of this receptor is a human donor in good health. The chain uses TRBV11-3 and TRBJ2-5; possibly TRBD1 for D (6 bases). Here the CDR3 reads CASSLLRGMETQYF. CDR3 sequence (DNA): TGTGCCAGCAGCTTACTCAGGGGCATGGAGACCCAGTACTTC.